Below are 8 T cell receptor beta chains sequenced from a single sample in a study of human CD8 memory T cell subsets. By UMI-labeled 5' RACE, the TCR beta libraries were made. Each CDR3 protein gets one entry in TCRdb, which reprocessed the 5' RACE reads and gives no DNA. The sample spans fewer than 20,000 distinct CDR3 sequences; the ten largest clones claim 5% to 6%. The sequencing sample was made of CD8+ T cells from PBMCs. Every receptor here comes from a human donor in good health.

CDR3 loop: CSARDWSRLAGNMPQFYNEQFF. The chain carries TRBV20-1 and TRBJ2-1; the TCRdb call, TRBD2, lacks DNA for checking. Germline V gives CDR1 DFQATT, CDR2 SNEGSKA (reference sequence). The CDR3 is 22 amino acids.

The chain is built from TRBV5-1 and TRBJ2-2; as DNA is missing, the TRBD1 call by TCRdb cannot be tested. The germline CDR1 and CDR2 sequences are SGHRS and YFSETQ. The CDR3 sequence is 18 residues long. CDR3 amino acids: CASSPARETRPNTGELFF.

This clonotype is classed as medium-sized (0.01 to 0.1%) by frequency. The CDR3: CASNNIRTSGRAVEQFF. The rearrangement joins TRBV6-2 or TRBV6-3 to TRBJ2-1; without DNA, the TCRdb call of TRBD2 cannot be checked. CDR1 is MNHEY and CDR2 is SVGEGT in the germline V gene. CDR3 length: 17 residues.

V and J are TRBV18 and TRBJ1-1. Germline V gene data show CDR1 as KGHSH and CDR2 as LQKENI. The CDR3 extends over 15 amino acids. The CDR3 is CASSPSPTSNTEAFF.

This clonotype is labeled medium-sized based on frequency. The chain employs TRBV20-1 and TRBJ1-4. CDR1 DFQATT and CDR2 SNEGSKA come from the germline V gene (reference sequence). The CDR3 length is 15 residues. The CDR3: CSARDLFSTDEKLFF.

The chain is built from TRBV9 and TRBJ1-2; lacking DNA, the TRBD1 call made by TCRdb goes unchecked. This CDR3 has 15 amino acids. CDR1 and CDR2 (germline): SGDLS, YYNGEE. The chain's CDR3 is CASSQTPGQGDGYTF.

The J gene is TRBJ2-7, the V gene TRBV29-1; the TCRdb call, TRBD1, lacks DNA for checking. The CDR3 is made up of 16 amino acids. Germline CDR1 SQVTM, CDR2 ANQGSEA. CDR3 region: CSVPVATGGATYEQYF.

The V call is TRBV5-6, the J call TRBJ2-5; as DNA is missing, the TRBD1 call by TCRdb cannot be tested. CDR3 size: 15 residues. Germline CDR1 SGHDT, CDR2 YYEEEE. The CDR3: CASSTLGQDQETQYF.